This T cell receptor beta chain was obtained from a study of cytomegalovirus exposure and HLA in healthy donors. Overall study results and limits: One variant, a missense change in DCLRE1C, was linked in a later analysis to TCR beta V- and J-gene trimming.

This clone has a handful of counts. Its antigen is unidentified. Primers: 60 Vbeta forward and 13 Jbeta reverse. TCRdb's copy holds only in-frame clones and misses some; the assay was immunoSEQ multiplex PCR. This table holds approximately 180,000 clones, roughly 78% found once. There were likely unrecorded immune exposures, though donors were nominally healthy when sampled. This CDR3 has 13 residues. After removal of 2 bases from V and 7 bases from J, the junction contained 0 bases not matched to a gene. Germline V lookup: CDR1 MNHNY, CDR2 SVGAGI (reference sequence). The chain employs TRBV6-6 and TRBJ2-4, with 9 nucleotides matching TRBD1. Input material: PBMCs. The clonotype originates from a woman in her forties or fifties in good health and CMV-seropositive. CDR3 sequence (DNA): TGTGCCAGCAGTTACGACAGGGGGAACATTCAGTACTTC. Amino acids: CASSYDRGNIQYF.